Listed here is a single TCR beta chain. This clone was counted between two and nine times. Its antigen is currently not known. Coverage ceases 3 residues before the CDR3 finishes, and the germline J gene fills in the end. The data were obtained in a study of T cell clonality in common variable immunodeficiency (dated by TCRdb to between 2015 and 2017). Overall study results and their limits: Compared with healthy controls, CVID subjects showed increased TCRbeta clonality (t-test p = 0.018), a feature most characteristic of about a third of subjects. Despite equal DNA input, controls averaged around 82,000 unique sequences per sample versus about 32,000 in CVID samples. It was noted by the authors that sequencing of the repertoires of T cell subpopulations would be needed to clarify the cause of the increased clonality in CVID. CVID TCRbeta sequences reportedly showed fewer deletions and N-nucleotide insertions and lacked highly modified clones with 13 or more V deletions. CVID subjects shared fewer TCRbeta clones with each other than healthy controls did (p < 0.0001). Correlations of repertoire features with clinical complications were constrained by heterogeneity among patients within the CVID cohort.

Between the V and J ends, shortened by 6 bases and 5 bases respectively, the junction contains 14 bases. CDR1 and CDR2 are drawn from the germline V gene (reference sequence): DFQATT, SNEGSKA. CDR3 length: 13 amino acids, cysteine to phenylalanine. Only the CDR3 bases that were read are kept: 30 of them, in frame from base 1. For sequencing, equivalent amounts of genomic DNA were input from CVID and control samples. For every sample, a 60 bp segment covering the rearranged TCRbeta CDR3 region was amplified and then sequenced. The immunoSEQ assay, a bias-corrected multiplex PCR combined with high-throughput sequencing, was used to amplify TCRbeta. On the authors' methods: Each unique nucleotide sequence was treated as a clone and annotated with V, D and J genes, copy number and frequency. Sequences were labeled productive if in frame, and non-productive if out of frame or containing stop codons. As previously described, clonality was computed from Shannon's entropy. The predicted amino acid sequences of productive clones were used to derive the mean CDR3 Kyte-Doolittle hydropathy. Hierarchical clustering of scaled V gene usage was performed with the R hclust function using Manhattan distance and complete linkage. Sharing of clones by CDR3 amino acid sequence was evaluated through resampling of 12 repertoires per group over 100 rounds. The repertoires were searched for over 55 published EBV-specific and about 250 published CMV-specific TCRbeta sequences. After two CVID samples that produced fewer than 10,000 sequences were dropped from the analysis, 45 or so CVID repertoires remained. The table comes from immuneACCESS by way of TCRdb, which keeps in-frame sequences with V and J called. Part of the clones is missing from these tables; in studies checked, under half for an unresolved V gene and the rest for unknown reasons. That table is the source of V, J and clone size, and D and trimming were worked out from the DNA. With fewer than 20,000 clones recorded, this sample contains no clone counted only once. 13% to 15% of the sample is taken by the ten largest.

CVID was diagnosed by standard criteria: serum IgG, IgA and/or IgM reduced below normal range, plus specific antibody deficiency. The CVID group comprised about 46 subjects, 15 or so female and some 30 male, aged roughly 9 to 64 years with a mean age of 40. Both CVID patients and healthy controls were predominantly of Caucasian heritage. Replacement immunoglobulin therapy had been administered to all CVID subjects for at least one year at the time of study participation. When blood was collected, none of the CVID subjects were ill or on immunomodulatory or immunosuppressive medication. Heparinized peripheral whole blood samples of about 4.5 to 9 ml were collected from each donor. Genomic DNA from adults with common variable immune deficiency (CVID) and from healthy adult controls was used to sequence TCRbeta CDR3 repertoires. To isolate peripheral blood mononuclear cells, diluted blood was subjected to density centrifugation over Hypaque 1077 or Ficoll-Paque. Genomic DNA was obtained from unsorted mononuclear cells through either Qiagen column purification or a centrifugation-based method.

The chain uses TRBV20-1 and TRBJ1-5, and the D gene may be TRBD1, 6 bases matching. The TCR comes from a human donor with common variable immunodeficiency. Sequenced input: peripheral blood mononuclear cells. The CDR3 sequence is CSAGEDSDQPQHF. The CDR3 DNA, read in part, is TGCAGTGCCGGAGAGGACAGCGATCAGCCC.